A selection of T cell receptor beta chains follows, all from one sample in a study of blood T cell repertoires in COVID-19. The data were produced by immunoSEQ multiplex PCR, yet TCRdb's version contains in-frame clones alone and is incomplete. This sample yields some 30,000 clones, of which approximately 85% are seen a single time; around 30% belongs to the top ten. Sample: peripheral blood. The receptors shown here come from a woman aged 80 or over with COVID-19, enrolled during active disease. Both conserved end residues are part of each CDR3. D genes are given only for firm matches. A clone size is listed for some rows: how often the clone was seen (once, few, many), or a class if it is expanded.

TRBJ1-1 | . | . | TRBV5-6 | CASSLGQEAFF | TGTGCCAGCAGCTTGGGACAGGAAGCTTTCTTT
TRBJ1-2 | . | . | TRBV19 | CASKMTGLVHYGYTF | TGTGCCAGTAAAATGACAGGCCTGGTTCACTATGGCTACACCTTC
TRBJ1-1 | TRBD1 | . | TRBV7-8 | CASSLDRLNTEAFF | TGTGCCAGCAGCTTGGACAGGCTGAACACTGAAGCTTTCTTT
TRBJ2-7 | . | . | TRBV18 | CASSPQTTYEQYF | TGTGCCAGCTCACCACAGACTACCTACGAGCAGTACTTC
TRBJ2-7 | TRBD2 | . | TRBV5-6 | CASSLGLAGGRDEQYF | TGTGCCAGCAGCTTGGGGCTAGCGGGGGGGAGGGACGAGCAGTACTTC
TRBJ2-2 | TRBD2 | . | TRBV5-1 | CASSLGRLADTGELFF | TGCGCCAGCAGCTTGGGAAGACTAGCGGACACCGGGGAGCTGTTTTTT
TRBJ1-1 | TRBD1 | . | TRBV6-6 | CASSLTPGTGGTEAFF | TGTGCCAGCAGTCTCACCCCCGGGACAGGGGGCACTGAAGCTTTCTTT
TRBJ2-1 | . | . | TRBV19 | CASKLTADFYNEQFF | TGTGCCAGCAAGCTAACTGCGGATTTCTACAATGAGCAGTTCTTC
TRBJ1-6 | . | few | TRBV5-1 | CASSLTGLPDNSPLHF | TGCGCCAGCAGCTTAACAGGGTTACCGGACAATTCACCCCTCCACTTT
TRBJ1-6 | . | . | TRBV30 | CAWSVRDSLNSPLHF | TGTGCCTGGAGTGTACGAGACAGCCTAAATTCACCCCTCCACTTT
TRBJ1-2 | . | . | TRBV9 | CASSVNRELDYGYTF | TGTGCCAGCAGCGTAAACAGGGAGTTGGACTATGGCTACACCTTC
TRBJ1-2 | . | . | TRBV19 | CASSIDRLGAYGYTF | TGTGCCAGTAGTATAGATCGGTTAGGGGCCTATGGCTACACCTTC
TRBJ2-7 | . | . | TRBV5-4 | CASSRGGTTYEQYF | TGTGCCAGCAGCCGCGGGGGCACCACCTACGAGCAGTACTTC
TRBJ1-6 | . | . | TRBV5-4 | CASSLGQNNSPLHF | TGTGCCAGCAGCTTGGGACAGAATAATTCACCCCTCCACTTT
TRBJ2-1 | TRBD2 | . | TRBV14 | CASSQDARTSGGAGFF | TGTGCCAGCAGCCAAGACGCCCGGACTAGCGGGGGGGCCGGGTTCTTC
TRBJ2-7 | TRBD2 | . | TRBV5-1 | CASSLASQPGLAGGDEQYF | TGCGCCAGCAGCTTGGCTTCCCAACCGGGACTAGCGGGGGGAGACGAGCAGTACTTC
TRBJ2-7 | . | . | TRBV5-1 | CASSTNSAGYEQYF | TGCGCCAGCAGCACCAATTCGGCAGGGTACGAGCAGTACTTC
TRBJ2-5 | . | once | TRBV20-1 | CSASDPELQETQYF | TGCAGTGCTAGTGACCCAGAATTACAAGAGACCCAGTACTTC
TRBJ2-2 | TRBD2 | . | TRBV5-1 | CASNSGGTNTGELFF | TGCGCCAGCAACAGCGGGGGGACTAACACCGGGGAGCTGTTTTTT
TRBJ2-7 | . | . | TRBV11-3 | CASSLSPPGDHEQYF | TGTGCCAGCAGCCTTTCCCCCCCAGGGGACCACGAGCAGTACTTC
TRBJ1-1 | TRBD1 | . | TRBV7-2 | CASSLDRTTEAFF | TGTGCCAGCAGTTTGGACAGGACCACTGAAGCTTTCTTT
TRBJ1-2 | TRBD1 | . | TRBV19 | CASRRTGGAGGYTF | TGTGCCAGTAGAAGGACAGGGGGGGCTGGTGGCTACACCTTC
TRBJ1-2 | . | once | TRBV2 | CASSERVGGGYTF | TGTGCCAGCAGTGAGCGAGTGGGGGGAGGCTACACCTTC
TRBJ2-3 | . | . | TRBV9 | CASSVGGGPSTDTQYF | TGTGCCAGCAGCGTAGGTGGAGGCCCTAGCACAGATACGCAGTATTTT
TRBJ2-1 | TRBD1 | . | TRBV2 | CASSPTGINEQFF | TGTGCCAGCAGCCCGACAGGGATCAATGAGCAGTTCTTC
TRBJ2-3 | . | . | TRBV18 | CASSPPGRGTDTQYF | TGTGCCAGCTCACCCCCCGGGCGGGGCACAGATACGCAGTATTTT
TRBJ1-6 | . | . | TRBV3-1/TRBV3-2 | CASSQGGGDNNSPLHF | TGTGCCAGCAGCCAAGGGGGAGGGGACAATAATTCACCCCTCCACTTT
TRBJ1-2 | TRBD1 | once | TRBV27 | CASSLRQGEYYGYTF | TGTGCCAGCAGTCTACGACAGGGGGAGTACTATGGCTACACCTTC
TRBJ1-1 | TRBD1 | . | TRBV5-1 | CASSSQGGNTEAFF | TGCGCCAGCAGCTCACAGGGGGGGAACACTGAAGCTTTCTTT
TRBJ2-3 | TRBD2 | . | TRBV7-2 | CASSFLAGASTDTQYF | TGTGCCAGCAGCTTCCTAGCGGGGGCTAGCACAGATACGCAGTATTTT
TRBJ1-6 | . | . | TRBV6-5 | CASNPQGTGSPLHF | TGTGCCAGCAATCCTCAGGGGACGGGTTCACCCCTCCACTTT
TRBJ1-6 | . | once | TRBV5-1 | CASSLGGQNNSPLHF | TGCGCCAGCAGCTTGGGCGGACAGAACAATTCACCCCTCCACTTT
TRBJ2-7 | . | . | TRBV29-1 | CSVRQGIYEQYF | TGCAGCGTTAGGCAGGGGATTTACGAGCAGTACTTC